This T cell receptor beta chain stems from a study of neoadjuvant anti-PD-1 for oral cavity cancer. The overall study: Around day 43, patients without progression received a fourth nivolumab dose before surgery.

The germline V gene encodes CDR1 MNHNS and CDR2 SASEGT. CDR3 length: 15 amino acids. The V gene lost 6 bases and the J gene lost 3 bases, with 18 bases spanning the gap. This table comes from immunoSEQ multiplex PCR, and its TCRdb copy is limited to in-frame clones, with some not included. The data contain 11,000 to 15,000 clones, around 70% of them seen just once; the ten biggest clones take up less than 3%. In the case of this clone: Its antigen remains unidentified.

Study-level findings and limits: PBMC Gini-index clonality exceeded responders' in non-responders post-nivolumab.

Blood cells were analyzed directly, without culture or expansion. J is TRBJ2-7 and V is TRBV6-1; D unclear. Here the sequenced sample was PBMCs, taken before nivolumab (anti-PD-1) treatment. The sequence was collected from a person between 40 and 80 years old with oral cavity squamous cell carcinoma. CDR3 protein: CASSDIEWARYEQYF. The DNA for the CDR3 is TGTGCCAGCAGCGACATCGAGTGGGCGCGCTACGAGCAGTACTTC.